This TCR beta chain was documented in a study of shared clonotypes between healthy human individuals. Study-level background: Aged between 18 and 49, the donors were a couple of women and three men. Findings and limits, study-wide: Approximately 5.1% was the fraction of naive CD4 clonotypes found shared across a few donors.

Notes on this clone: Its antigen is still unknown.

Assay used: immunoSEQ multiplex PCR; TCRdb lists only in-frame clones, some missing. The sample yields around 1.4 million clones, 98% seen once. CDR3 length equals 17 residues. Trimming took 4 bases from V and 2 from J, leaving 19 bases between them. CDR1 is SGHNT and CDR2 is YYREEE in the germline V gene (reference sequence). V usage is TRBV5-4 and J usage is TRBJ2-1, with D possibly TRBD1 on 6 matching bases. The TCR originated in a man between 25 and 39 years old in good health. Material: naive CD4+ T cells sorted from blood. As for subset: CD45RA+ positively selected. For the CDR3, the DNA is TGTGCCAGCAGCGCCGGATCAGGGGCCTATGCCTACAATGAGCAGTTCTTC. Amino acid sequence: CASSAGSGAYAYNEQFF.